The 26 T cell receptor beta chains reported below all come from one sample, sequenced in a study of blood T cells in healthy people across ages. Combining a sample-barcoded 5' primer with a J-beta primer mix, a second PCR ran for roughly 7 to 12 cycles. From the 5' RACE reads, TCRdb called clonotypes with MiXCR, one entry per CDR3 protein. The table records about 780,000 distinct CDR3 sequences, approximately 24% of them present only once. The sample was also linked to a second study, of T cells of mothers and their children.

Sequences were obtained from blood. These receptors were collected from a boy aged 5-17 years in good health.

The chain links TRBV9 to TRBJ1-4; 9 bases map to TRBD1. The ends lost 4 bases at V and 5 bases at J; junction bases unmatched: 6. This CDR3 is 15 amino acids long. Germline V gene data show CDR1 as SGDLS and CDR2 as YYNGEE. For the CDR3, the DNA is TGTGCCAGCAGCCTCGACGGGACAGGGAATGAAAAACTGTTTTTT. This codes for CASSLDGTGNEKLFF. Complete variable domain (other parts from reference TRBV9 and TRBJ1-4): DSGVTQTPKHLITATGQRVTLRCSPRSGDLSVYWYQQSLDQGLQFLIQYYNGEERAKGNILERFSAQQFPDLHSELNLSSLELGDSALYFCASSLDGTGNEKLFFGSGTQLSVL.

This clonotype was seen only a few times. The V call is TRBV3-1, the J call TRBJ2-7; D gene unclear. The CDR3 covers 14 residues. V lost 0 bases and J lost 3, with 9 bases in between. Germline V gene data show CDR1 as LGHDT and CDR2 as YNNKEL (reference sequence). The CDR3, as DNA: TGTGCCAGCAGCCAAGATCACAGCTACTACGAGCAGTACTTC. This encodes CASSQDHSYYEQYF.

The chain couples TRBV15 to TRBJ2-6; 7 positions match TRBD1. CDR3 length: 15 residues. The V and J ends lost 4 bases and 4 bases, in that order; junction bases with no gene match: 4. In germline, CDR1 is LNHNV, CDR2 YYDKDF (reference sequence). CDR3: CATSNRGGGANVLTF. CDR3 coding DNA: TGTGCCACCAGCAACAGGGGCGGCGGGGCCAACGTCCTGACTTTC.

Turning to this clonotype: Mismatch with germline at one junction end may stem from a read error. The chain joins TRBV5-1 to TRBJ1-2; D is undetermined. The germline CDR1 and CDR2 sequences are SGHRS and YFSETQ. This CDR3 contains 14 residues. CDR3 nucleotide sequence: TGCGGCAGCAGCTTCTTGGACGGGAGCTATGGCTACACCTTC. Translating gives CGSSFLDGSYGYTF.

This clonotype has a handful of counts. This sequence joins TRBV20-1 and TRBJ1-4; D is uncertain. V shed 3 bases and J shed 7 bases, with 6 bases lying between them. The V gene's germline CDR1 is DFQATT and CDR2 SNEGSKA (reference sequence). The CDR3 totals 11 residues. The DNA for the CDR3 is TGCAGTGCTAGGGTCGGTGAAAAACTGTTTTTT. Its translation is CSARVGEKLFF.

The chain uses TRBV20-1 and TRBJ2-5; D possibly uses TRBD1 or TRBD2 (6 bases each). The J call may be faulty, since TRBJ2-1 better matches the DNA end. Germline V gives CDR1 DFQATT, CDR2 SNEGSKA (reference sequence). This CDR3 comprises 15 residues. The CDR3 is CSARVKGGGYNEQFF. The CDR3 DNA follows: TGCAGTGCTAGAGTGAAGGGGGGCGGTTACAATGAGCAGTTCTTC.

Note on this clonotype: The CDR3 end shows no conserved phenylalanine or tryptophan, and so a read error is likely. CDR3 in amino acids: CASSLRGQGHEQYY. The DNA of the CDR3 is TGTGCCAGCAGTTTAAGGGGACAGGGCCACGAGCAGTACTAC. The chain links TRBV12-3 or TRBV12-4 to TRBJ2-7; 9 bases agree with TRBD1. After removal of 2 bases from V and 5 bases from J, the junction contained 4 bases not matched to a gene. The CDR3 is 14 residues long.

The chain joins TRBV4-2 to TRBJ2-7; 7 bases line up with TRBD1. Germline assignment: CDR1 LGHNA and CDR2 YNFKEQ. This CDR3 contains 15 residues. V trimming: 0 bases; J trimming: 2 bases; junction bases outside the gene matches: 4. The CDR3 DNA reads TGTGCCAGCAGCCAAGAATGGGACAGTCCCTACGAGCAGTACTTC. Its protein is CASSQEWDSPYEQYF.

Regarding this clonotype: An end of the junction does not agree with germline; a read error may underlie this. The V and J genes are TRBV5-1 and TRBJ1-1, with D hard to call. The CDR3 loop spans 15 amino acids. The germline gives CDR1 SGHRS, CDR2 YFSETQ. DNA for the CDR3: TGCGCCAACAGCATCCTCTCCCCCGGGAACACTGAAGCTTTCTTT. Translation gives CANSILSPGNTEAFF.

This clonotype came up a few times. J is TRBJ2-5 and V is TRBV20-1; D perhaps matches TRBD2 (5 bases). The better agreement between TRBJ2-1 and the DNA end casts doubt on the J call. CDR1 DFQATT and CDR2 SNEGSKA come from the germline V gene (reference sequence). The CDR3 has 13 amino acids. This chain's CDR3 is CSAREKRSNEQFF. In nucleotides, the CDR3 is TGCAGTGCTAGAGAGAAGCGGTCCAATGAGCAGTTCTTC.

The CDR3 here is CASSPGSSGGAFYYEQYF. DNA of the CDR3: TGTGCCAGCAGCCCCGGCTCGTCAGGGGGGGCATTTTACTACGAGCAGTACTTC. The J gene is TRBJ2-7, the V gene TRBV12-3 or TRBV12-4, with D perhaps being TRBD1 or TRBD2 (7 bases each). CDR3 length: 18 residues. The V gene lost 6 bases and the J gene lost 3 bases, with 27 bases spanning the gap.

CDR3 residues: CAWSGTIYGYTF. As DNA, the CDR3 is TGTGCCTGGAGTGGCACTATTTATGGCTACACCTTC. The genes are TRBV30 and TRBJ1-2; the D is unclear. The V end lost 1 base, the J end lost 5 bases, and 8 bases lay between the germline ends. The length of the CDR3 is 12 residues. Germline CDR1 and CDR2: GTSNPN and SVGIG (reference sequence).

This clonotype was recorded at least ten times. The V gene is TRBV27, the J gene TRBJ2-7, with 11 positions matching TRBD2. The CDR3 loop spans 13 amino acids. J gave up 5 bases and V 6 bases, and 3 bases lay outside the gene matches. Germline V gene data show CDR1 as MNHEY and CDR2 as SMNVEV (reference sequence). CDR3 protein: CASSSTSGDEQYF. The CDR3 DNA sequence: TGTGCCAGCAGCTCGACTAGCGGGGACGAGCAGTACTTC.

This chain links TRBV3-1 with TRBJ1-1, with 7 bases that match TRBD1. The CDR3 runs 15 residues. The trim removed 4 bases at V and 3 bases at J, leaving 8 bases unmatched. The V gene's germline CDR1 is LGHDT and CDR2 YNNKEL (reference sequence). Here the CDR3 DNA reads TGTGCCAGCAGCCTATCAGGGGGACGGGACACTGAAGCTTTCTTT. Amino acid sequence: CASSLSGGRDTEAFF.

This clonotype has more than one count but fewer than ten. DNA for the CDR3: TGCGCCAGCAGCTCAGGAACGAAAGAGACCCAGTACTTC. This translates into CASSSGTKETQYF. This sequence joins TRBV5-1 and TRBJ2-5; D is ambiguous. V was shortened by 3 bases and J by 3 bases, with 9 bases between the two germline ends. Germline values: CDR1 SGHRS, CDR2 YFSETQ. This CDR3 region has 13 residues.

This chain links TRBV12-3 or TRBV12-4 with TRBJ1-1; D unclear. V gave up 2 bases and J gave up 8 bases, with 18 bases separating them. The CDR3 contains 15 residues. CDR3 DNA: TGTGCCAGCAGTTTAACCCTCCCACGCGATGGGGAAGCTTTCTTT. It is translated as CASSLTLPRDGEAFF.

CDR3 bases: TGTGCCAGCAGCCAAGGAGACAGGGATCAAGAGACCCAGTACTTC. This translates into CASSQGDRDQETQYF. This chain uses TRBV4-2 with TRBJ2-5; 7 nucleotides align to TRBD1. Germline V gene lookup returns CDR1 LGHNA and CDR2 YNFKEQ. V lost 1 base to trimming and J lost 2 bases; unmatched junction nucleotides: 4. The length of the CDR3 is 15 residues.

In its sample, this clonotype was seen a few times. Here the CDR3 DNA reads TGTGCCAGCAGCTACCTTGGTGGGCGGGAGACCCAGTACTTC. This encodes CASSYLGGRETQYF. This sequence joins TRBV7-3 and TRBJ2-1; D unclear. The DNA end is more similar to TRBJ2-5, so the J call may be wrong. The germline V gene encodes CDR1 SGHTA and CDR2 FQGTGA. The CDR3 covers 14 residues.

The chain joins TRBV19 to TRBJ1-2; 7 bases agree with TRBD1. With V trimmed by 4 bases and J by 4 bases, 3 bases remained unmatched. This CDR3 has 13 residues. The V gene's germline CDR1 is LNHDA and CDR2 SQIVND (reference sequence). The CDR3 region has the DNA TGTGCCAGTAGTACGGGACAGCTCTATGGCTACACCTTC. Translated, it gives CASSTGQLYGYTF.

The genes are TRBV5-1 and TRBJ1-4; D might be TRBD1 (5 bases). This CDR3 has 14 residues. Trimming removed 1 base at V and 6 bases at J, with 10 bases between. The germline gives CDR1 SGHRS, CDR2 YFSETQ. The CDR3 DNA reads TGCGCCAGCAGCTTGCGGGGGATGGATGAAAAACTGTTTTTT. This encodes CASSLRGMDEKLFF.

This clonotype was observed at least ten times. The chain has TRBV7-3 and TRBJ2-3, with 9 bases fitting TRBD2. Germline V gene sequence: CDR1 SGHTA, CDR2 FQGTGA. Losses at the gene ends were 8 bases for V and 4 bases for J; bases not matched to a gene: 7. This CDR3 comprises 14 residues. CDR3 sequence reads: CASGLAGVSDTQYF. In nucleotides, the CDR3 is TGTGCCAGCGGATTAGCGGGGGTGTCAGATACGCAGTATTTT. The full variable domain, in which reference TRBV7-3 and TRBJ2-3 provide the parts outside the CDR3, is GAGVSQTPSNKVTEKGKYVELRCDPISGHTALYWYRQSLGQGPEFLIYFQGTGAADDSGLPNDRFFAVRPEGSVSTLKIQRTERGDSAVYLCASGLAGVSDTQYFGPGTRLTVL.

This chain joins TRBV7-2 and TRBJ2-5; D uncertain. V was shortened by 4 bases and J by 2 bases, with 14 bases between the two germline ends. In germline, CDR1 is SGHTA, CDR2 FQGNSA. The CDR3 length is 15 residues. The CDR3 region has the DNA TGTGCCAGCAGCTCCCAAGCTCTCGGACAAGAGACCCAGTACTTC. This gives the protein CASSSQALGQETQYF.

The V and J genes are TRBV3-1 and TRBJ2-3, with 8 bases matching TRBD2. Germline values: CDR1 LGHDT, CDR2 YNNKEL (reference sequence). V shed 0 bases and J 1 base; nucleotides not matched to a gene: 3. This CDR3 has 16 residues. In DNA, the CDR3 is TGTGCCAGCAGCCAAGAAGGTAGCGGGGGCACAGATACGCAGTATTTT. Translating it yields CASSQEGSGGTDTQYF.

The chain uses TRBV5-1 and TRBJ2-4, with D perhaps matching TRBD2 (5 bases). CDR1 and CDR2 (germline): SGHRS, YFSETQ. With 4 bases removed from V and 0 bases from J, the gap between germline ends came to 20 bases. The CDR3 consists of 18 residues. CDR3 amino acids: CASSRGHATTRAKNIQYF. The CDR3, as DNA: TGCGCCAGCAGCCGAGGCCATGCCACCACTAGAGCCAAAAACATTCAGTACTTC.

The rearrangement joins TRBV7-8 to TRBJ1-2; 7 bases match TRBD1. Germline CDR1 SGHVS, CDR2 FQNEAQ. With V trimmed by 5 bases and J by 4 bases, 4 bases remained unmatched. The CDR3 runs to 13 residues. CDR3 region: CASSTGQIYGYTF. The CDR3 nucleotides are TGTGCCAGCAGCACGGGACAGATCTATGGCTACACCTTC. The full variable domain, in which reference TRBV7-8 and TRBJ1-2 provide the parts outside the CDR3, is GAGVSQSPRYKVAKRGQDVALRCDPISGHVSLFWYQQALGQGPEFLTYFQNEAQLDKSGLPSDRFFAERPEGSVSTLKIQRTQQEDSAVYLCASSTGQIYGYTFGSGTRLTVV.

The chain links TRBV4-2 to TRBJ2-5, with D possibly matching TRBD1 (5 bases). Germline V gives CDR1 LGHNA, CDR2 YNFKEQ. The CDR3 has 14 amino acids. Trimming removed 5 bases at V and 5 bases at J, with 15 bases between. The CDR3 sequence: CASSSDRLQETQYF. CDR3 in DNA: TGTGCCAGCAGCTCCGACAGACTCCAGGAGACCCAGTACTTC.